The 8 T cell receptor beta chains below all came from one sample that was sequenced in a study of human T cells and chemical hapten exposure. The time point: patch test 1, 2 weeks after DPC sensitization. Treatment described: therapeutic diphenylcyclopropenone sensitization with weekly scalp DPC. Each CDR3 protein gets one entry after TCRdb re-called the RACE reads with MiXCR. The repertoire holds about 120,000 distinct CDR3 sequences, with approximately 15% as singletons. The sequenced sample was whole blood, obtained in connection with sensitization to the hapten diphenylcyclopropenone (DPC). The source of these receptors is a man between 18 and 29 years old with alopecia areata. Some clones in this sample may be carry-over from other donors' samples.

This chain uses TRBV19 with TRBJ1-5; D is undetermined. The CDR3 length is 16 residues. Germline-derived CDR1 and CDR2 are LNHDA and SQIVND (reference sequence). Trimming took off 7 bases at V and 1 base at J, with 17 bases between the two ends. The CDR3 loop reads CASTLSITGSNQPQHF. CDR3 DNA: TGTGCCAGTACCCTCAGTATCACGGGAAGCAATCAGCCCCAGCATTTT.

The gene calls are TRBV9 and TRBJ2-1, with D perhaps assigned TRBD1 or TRBD2 (5 bases each). Germline lookup yields CDR1 SGDLS and CDR2 YYNGEE. The CDR3 runs 14 residues. The V end was cut by 4 bases, the J end by 3 bases, with 11 bases between. CDR3 in amino acids: CASSPGTGYNEQFF. As DNA, the CDR3 is TGTGCCAGCAGCCCCGGGACGGGCTACAATGAGCAGTTCTTC.

This chain links TRBV29-1 with TRBJ2-1, with 8 nucleotides matching TRBD2. This CDR3 contains 13 residues. Germline trimming cut 4 bases from V and 8 bases from J; bases unmatched to any gene: 7. Germline CDR1 reads SQVTM; CDR2 reads ANQGSEA. The CDR3 region has the DNA TGCAGCGTTGGTTCGGGACTAGAGTATGAGCAGTTCTTC. Translated: CSVGSGLEYEQFF.

This sequence joins TRBV6-2 or TRBV6-3 and TRBJ2-2; D is ambiguous. Germline V gene data show CDR1 as MNHEY and CDR2 as SVGEGT. The CDR3 length is 14 residues. The germline V and J ends were trimmed by 2 bases and 3 bases, with 7 bases remaining between them. This CDR3 is CASSYRADTGELFF. DNA for the CDR3: TGTGCCAGCAGTTACAGGGCAGACACCGGGGAGCTGTTTTTT.

This clonotype was recorded a few times. V usage is TRBV24-1 and J usage is TRBJ2-7; 7 bases match TRBD2. Germline V gene sequence: CDR1 KGHDR, CDR2 SFDVKD. The J segment lost 2 bases and the V segment lost 3 bases, leaving 3 bases of the junction unmatched. The CDR3 is 14 amino acids. The CDR3 loop reads CATSDTGGTYEQYF. CDR3 sequence (DNA): TGTGCCACCAGTGATACCGGGGGGACCTACGAGCAGTACTTC.

This clonotype appeared many times. The genes are TRBV12-3 or TRBV12-4 and TRBJ1-5, with D unresolved. There are 13 residues in the CDR3. Trimming removed 2 bases from V and 3 bases from J, with 5 bases in between. CDR3 bases: TGTGCCAGCAGTTTACACACCAATCAGCCCCAGCATTTT. This gives the protein CASSLHTNQPQHF.

This clonotype was observed a few times. J is TRBJ2-1 and V is TRBV7-9; no clear D. V was pared by 7 bases and J by 13 bases, with 11 bases between. Germline lookup yields CDR1 SEHNR and CDR2 FQNEAQ (reference sequence). CDR3 size: 10 residues. Here the CDR3 reads CASMSIDQFF. In DNA, the CDR3 is TGTGCCAGCATGTCGATAGATCAGTTCTTC. Looking up the rest from reference TRBV7-9 and TRBJ2-1 gives the full variable domain: DTGVSQNPRHKITKRGQNVTFRCDPISEHNRLYWYRQTLGQGPEFLTYFQNEAQLEKSRLLSDRFSAERPKGSFSTLEIQRTEQGDSAMYLCASMSIDQFFGPGTRLTVL.

This clonotype was seen ten or more times. J is TRBJ1-2 and V is TRBV11-2; D ambiguous. Germline V gene lookup returns CDR1 SGHAT and CDR2 FQNNGV. The CDR3 consists of 16 residues. Between the trimmed V and J ends, which lost 1 base and 2 bases, there was a span of 14 bases. CDR3 sequence: CASSLGVLRANYGYTF. CDR3 nucleotides: TGTGCCAGCAGCTTAGGGGTTTTAAGGGCGAACTATGGCTACACCTTC.